The text below deals with one T cell receptor (beta chain). There is no known antigen for this receptor. One base away there is no much larger clone; base qualities are not given. The library came from RT-PCR. TCRdb shows the sequencer as Illumina HiSeq 2500. Through fastp at Q25 and MiXCR, TCRdb rebuilt clones from the public reads, retaining in-frame beta chains. Entries are consolidated by CDR3 protein sequence, retaining the most common genes and DNA. The sample table contains about 650,000 distinct CDR3 sequences; only one count was recorded for around a sixth of them. Of the sample, around 10% falls within the top ten clones. These data belong to a study of response to subunit inactivated influenza vaccine listed by TCRdb under 2018. Turning to the overall study: The study used deep quantitative T cell receptor repertoire profiling to track responses to a trivalent subunit inactivated influenza vaccine. The research as a whole found: It was suggested by the authors that each seasonal influenza vaccination may recruit only a limited number of new T cells.

CDR1 and CDR2 (SGHRS, YFSETQ) derive from the germline V gene. V gives up 2 bases and J gives up 1 base, and the segment between their germline ends measures 6 bases. Including cysteine and phenylalanine, the CDR3 has 13 amino acids. The entry retains the CDR3 DNA only, 39 bases that are in frame from base 1. The specimen was PBMCs from blood, collected about 12 days after vaccination. The sequence was collected from a man between 50 and 59 years old who received an inactivated influenza vaccine. Donor details come from another sample of the same person, matched by shared clones. In this chain, TRBV5-1 is recombined with TRBJ1-1, with the identity of the D gene unclear. The CDR3 reads as follows: CASSLPENTEAFF. The DNA reads TGCGCCAGCAGCTTACCGGAGAACACTGAAGCTTTCTTT.